The 22 T cell receptor beta chains in this list originate from one sample, sequenced in a study of blood T cell repertoires in COVID-19. Method: immunoSEQ multiplex PCR; TCRdb's copy keeps in-frame clones and lacks some. Among roughly 34,000 clones listed, roughly 80% were seen once. The source material was peripheral blood. The receptors derive from a man of 80 years or more with acute or convalescent COVID-19.

The chain uses TRBV5-1 and TRBJ2-1; 8 nucleotides line up with TRBD1. The CDR3 extends over 16 amino acids. V was pared by 4 bases and J by 7 bases, with 13 bases of the junction left unmatched. From germline, CDR1 is SGHRS and CDR2 YFSETQ. The CDR3 loop reads CASSRGTGREWNEQFF. The DNA for the CDR3 is TGCGCCAGCAGCCGGGGGACAGGCCGAGAATGGAATGAGCAGTTCTTC.

This chain connects TRBV19 to TRBJ2-4, with TRBD1 as a possible D gene (7 bases). V dropped 5 bases and J dropped 0 bases, with 20 bases sitting between them. The CDR3 runs to 18 residues. The germline V gene encodes CDR1 LNHDA and CDR2 SQIVND (reference sequence). DNA of the CDR3: TGTGCCAGTAGTCCAAGCGGGTCACAGGGGAGAGCCAAAAACATTCAGTACTTC. Translated, it gives CASSPSGSQGRAKNIQYF.

The chain has TRBV10-3 and TRBJ2-3; weak D call: TRBD2 (6 bases). Germline CDR1 ENHRY, CDR2 SYGVKD. The V end was cut by 0 bases, the J end by 10 bases, with 8 bases between. The CDR3 runs 12 residues. As DNA, the CDR3 is TGTGCCATCAGTGAGTCGGGCGGGGCGCAGTATTTT. Translated: CAISESGGAQYF.

CDR3 protein: CASSMPRGLTEAFF. In DNA form, the CDR3 reads TGTGCCAGCAGCATGCCCAGGGGGCTCACTGAAGCTTTCTTT. This chain joins TRBV28 and TRBJ1-1; 8 bases are a match to TRBD1. Germline CDR1 reads MDHEN; CDR2 reads SYDVKM. The CDR3 contains 14 residues. V trimming: 6 bases; J trimming: 4 bases; junction bases outside the gene matches: 7.

V and J are TRBV13 and TRBJ2-5; 9 nucleotides match TRBD2. This CDR3 has 15 residues. Germline values: CDR1 PRHDT, CDR2 FYEKMQ (reference sequence). J lost 4 bases, V lost 2 bases, and 5 bases had no gene match. Here the CDR3 reads CASSLRAGGPETQYF. Here the CDR3 DNA reads TGTGCCAGCAGCTTAAGAGCGGGAGGCCCAGAGACCCAGTACTTC.

V gene TRBV15 combines with J gene TRBJ2-2; weak D call: TRBD1 (9 bases). The V end lost 4 bases, the J end lost 5 bases, and 17 bases lay between the germline ends. The CDR3 consists of 16 residues. The V gene's germline CDR1 is LNHNV and CDR2 YYDKDF (reference sequence). The DNA of the CDR3 is TGTGCCACCAGCACCGGGACAGGGACTAGGACCGGGGAGCTGTTTTTT. Residues: CATSTGTGTRTGELFF.

V usage is TRBV11-3 and J usage is TRBJ2-7, with TRBD1 matching 8 bases. CDR1 SGHNT and CDR2 YENEEA come from the germline V gene. The CDR3 has 15 residues. V shed 5 bases and J 1 base; nucleotides not matched to a gene: 7. CDR3 in amino acids: CASSPGYRGSYEQYF. The CDR3 DNA is TGTGCCAGCAGCCCCGGGTACAGGGGGTCCTACGAGCAGTACTTC.

This chain joins TRBV6-2 or TRBV6-3 and TRBJ2-3; possibly TRBD2 for D (6 bases). From germline, CDR1 is MNHEY and CDR2 SVGEGT. This CDR3 spans 14 amino acids. V was trimmed by 2 bases and J by 4 bases, leaving 10 bases between them. CDR3: CASSYGGKPDTQYF. CDR3 bases: TGTGCCAGCAGTTACGGCGGGAAGCCAGATACGCAGTATTTT.

This clone is judged medium-sized. The rearrangement links TRBV9 to TRBJ2-7; D might be TRBD1 (6 bases). The V gene lost 0 bases and the J gene lost 5 bases, with 12 bases spanning the gap. The CDR3 is made up of 14 amino acids. The germline gives CDR1 SGDLS, CDR2 YYNGEE. This CDR3 is CASSVETGLNEQYF. In DNA, the CDR3 is TGTGCCAGCAGCGTAGAAACAGGGCTGAACGAGCAGTACTTC. Full variable domain (outside the CDR3, taken from reference TRBV9 and TRBJ2-7): DSGVTQTPKHLITATGQRVTLRCSPRSGDLSVYWYQQSLDQGLQFLIQYYNGEERAKGNILERFSAQQFPDLHSELNLSSLELGDSALYFCASSVETGLNEQYFGPGTRLTVT.

The chain joins TRBV29-1 to TRBJ1-2; 7 positions match TRBD1. With 3 bases clipped from V and 4 bases from J, the junction kept 5 bases outside the gene matches. Per germline, CDR1 SQVTM and CDR2 ANQGSEA. The CDR3 length is 13 residues. CDR3 amino acids: CSVDDRVSYGYTF. The CDR3 DNA reads TGCAGCGTTGATGACAGGGTGAGCTATGGCTACACCTTC.

The J gene is TRBJ1-6, the V gene TRBV6-4, with 9 nucleotides matching TRBD1. This CDR3 contains 18 residues. With 3 bases clipped from V and 3 bases from J, the junction kept 9 bases outside the gene matches. Germline loops: CDR1 MRHNA, CDR2 SNTAGT. The CDR3 loop reads CASSDPGQGPYYNSPLHF. CDR3 coding DNA: TGTGCCAGCAGTGATCCCGGACAGGGGCCCTACTATAATTCACCCCTCCACTTT.

This clone was detected only a few times. This chain connects TRBV5-6 to TRBJ2-5; 14 bases line up with TRBD2. Germline CDR1 SGHDT, CDR2 YYEEEE. The CDR3 is 16 amino acids. The ends lost 1 base at V and 4 bases at J; junction bases unmatched: 3. The CDR3 DNA sequence: TGTGCCAGCAGCTTGTTTGGGACTAGCGGGAGAGAGACCCAGTACTTC. Translation: CASSLFGTSGRETQYF.

The CDR3 spells CASSIRQGRNEKLFF. For the CDR3, the DNA is TGTGCCAGTAGTATAAGACAGGGGCGGAATGAAAAACTGTTTTTT. V is TRBV19 and J is TRBJ1-4; 8 bases match TRBD1. Looked up from germline, CDR1 is LNHDA and CDR2 is SQIVND (reference sequence). J gave up 5 bases and V 2 bases, and 4 bases lay outside the gene matches. CDR3 size: 15 residues.

The chain links TRBV20-1 to TRBJ2-2; either TRBD1 or TRBD2 may fit D (6 bases each). The CDR3 length is 14 residues. Germline assignment: CDR1 DFQATT and CDR2 SNEGSKA (reference sequence). V dropped 3 bases and J dropped 6 bases, with 14 bases sitting between them. As DNA, the CDR3 is TGCAGTGCTAGTGGGGGGCCAAACGCCGGGGAGCTGTTTTTT. It is translated as CSASGGPNAGELFF.

The chain carries TRBV18 and TRBJ2-2, with D perhaps matching TRBD2 (5 bases). The germline gives CDR1 KGHSH, CDR2 LQKENI. Trimming cost V 3 bases and J 7 bases, with 6 bases left between them. The CDR3 sequence is 12 residues long. CDR3 sequence: CASSPRVGELFF. DNA of the CDR3: TGTGCCAGCTCACCGCGGGTCGGGGAGCTGTTTTTT.

V and J are TRBV28 and TRBJ2-3, with D possibly TRBD2 on 5 matching bases. The V end lost 3 bases, the J end lost 2 bases, and 12 bases lay between the germline ends. This CDR3 comprises 15 residues. Germline-derived CDR1 and CDR2 are MDHEN and SYDVKM. For the CDR3, the DNA is TGTGCCAGCAGTTTTGATTCTAGCAACACAGATACGCAGTATTTT. It yields the protein CASSFDSSNTDTQYF.

The chain links TRBV7-9 to TRBJ2-5, with TRBD2 as a possible D gene (5 bases). CDR1 and CDR2 from the germline V gene are SEHNR and FQNEAQ (reference sequence). This CDR3 contains 14 residues. V was trimmed by 5 bases and J by 5 bases, leaving 15 bases between them. The CDR3 region is CASSPDGNRETQYF. The CDR3 DNA is TGTGCCAGCAGCCCAGACGGGAATCGGGAGACCCAGTACTTC.

The gene calls are TRBV18 and TRBJ1-6, with TRBD1 as a possible D gene (6 bases). From germline, CDR1 is KGHSH and CDR2 LQKENI. CDR3 size: 14 residues. The V end was cut by 4 bases, the J end by 4 bases, with 8 bases between. The CDR3 loop reads CASSRQEYNSPLHF. For the CDR3, the DNA is TGTGCCAGCTCACGACAGGAGTATAATTCACCCCTCCACTTT.

The CDR3 region has the DNA TGTGCCAGCAGCTTGGGAGCGGGGCTGAGGGAGACCCAGTACTTC. This sequence encodes CASSLGAGLRETQYF. The chain joins TRBV11-2 to TRBJ2-5, with 7 bases identical to TRBD2. The CDR3 totals 15 residues. Germline CDR1 is SGHAT and CDR2 is FQNNGV. Unmatched junction bases numbered 9, after V lost 3 bases and J lost 5 bases.

V and J are TRBV7-9 and TRBJ2-7, with D unclear. Germline V gene data show CDR1 as SEHNR and CDR2 as FQNEAQ (reference sequence). V was clipped by 4 bases and J by 6 bases, with 10 bases between them. This CDR3 contains 12 residues. DNA for the CDR3: TGTGCCAGCAGCTCTCTAGGTGGCGAGCAGTACTTC. Its protein product is CASSSLGGEQYF.

This clone was seen only once. The chain couples TRBV3-1 (or the pseudogene TRBV3-2) to TRBJ2-5; D possibly corresponds to TRBD2 (5 bases). The CDR3 runs to 12 residues. The V end lost 4 bases, the J end lost 5 bases, and 8 bases lay between the germline ends. Germline assignment: CDR1 LGHDT and CDR2 YNNKEL (reference sequence). The CDR3 DNA is TGTGCCAGCAGCCTACGGAGGGAGACCCAGTACTTC. Amino acid sequence: CASSLRRETQYF.

This chain connects TRBV3-1 (or the pseudogene TRBV3-2) to TRBJ2-7; unclear D gene. This CDR3 has 15 amino acids. V was cut by 1 base and J by 1 base, with 11 bases left in between. The germline V gene encodes CDR1 LGHDT and CDR2 YNNKEL (reference sequence). The CDR3 protein is CASSQGRVKSYEQYF. In nucleotides, the CDR3 is TGTGCCAGCAGCCAAGGTAGAGTGAAGTCCTACGAGCAGTACTTC.